These 5 T cell receptor beta chains share one sample of origin, sequenced in a study of CD8 T cells in Susac syndrome. Reverse transcription of about 0.45 to 1 ug RNA was performed with random hexamers. From the immunoSEQ multiplex PCR reads, TCRdb called clonotypes with MiXCR, one entry per CDR3 protein. Among around 170,000 distinct CDR3 sequences listed, 90% to 97% were seen once. Sequencing used CD4+ T cells from PBMCs. These receptors originate from a human donor with Susac syndrome.

A single count supports this clonotype. The chain joins TRBV29-1 to TRBJ2-7, with 7 bases lining up with TRBD1. The germline V gene has CDR1 SQVTM and CDR2 ANQGSEA. The length of the CDR3 is 12 residues. Germline trimming cut 6 bases from V and 4 bases from J; bases unmatched to any gene: 6. The DNA of the CDR3 is TGCAGCGTAAGACAGGGCGTGTACGAGCAGTACTTC. Translating gives CSVRQGVYEQYF.

This clonotype came up once. The rearrangement links TRBV6-2 or TRBV6-3 to TRBJ1-1; D is undetermined. This CDR3 is built from 13 residues. Germline V lookup: CDR1 MNHEY, CDR2 SVGEGT. V was trimmed by 0 bases and J by 7 bases, leaving 9 bases between them. The chain's CDR3 is CASSYSGEVEAFF. In nucleotides, the CDR3 is TGTGCCAGCAGTTACTCCGGGGAGGTTGAAGCTTTCTTT.

The V gene is TRBV30, the J gene TRBJ1-5; D is perhaps TRBD1 (5 bases). Germline CDR1 and CDR2: GTSNPN and SVGIG (reference sequence). This CDR3 spans 16 amino acids. V was cut by 3 bases and J by 6 bases, with 21 bases left in between. As DNA, the CDR3 is TGTGCCTGGAGCGTGGACACTACAGGTGGTTCTCAGCCCCAGCATTTT. Translation gives CAWSVDTTGGSQPQHF.

The J gene is TRBJ1-5, the V gene TRBV28; 8 bases match TRBD1. Losses at the gene ends were 8 bases for V and 6 bases for J; bases not matched to a gene: 9. CDR1 and CDR2 from the germline V gene are MDHEN and SYDVKM. The CDR3 runs to 14 residues. The CDR3 sequence: CASRWTGSRQPQHF. CDR3 coding DNA: TGTGCCAGCCGCTGGACAGGGTCGCGTCAGCCCCAGCATTTT.

The V and J genes are TRBV29-1 and TRBJ2-2; D remains unclear. Germline V gene sequence: CDR1 SQVTM, CDR2 ANQGSEA. The CDR3 spans 13 residues. The V end lost 5 bases, the J end lost 9 bases, and 16 bases lay between the germline ends. CDR3: CSVLHSEKWELFF. The CDR3 bases are TGCAGCGTTCTCCATTCGGAGAAATGGGAGCTGTTTTTT.